This is a list of T cell receptor beta chains from one sample in a study of T cells in Graves' hyperthyroidism and ophthalmopathy. TCRdb re-called the multiplex PCR reads with MiXCR, one entry per CDR3 protein. In the table there are approximately 630,000 distinct CDR3 sequences, about 17% of which are singletons. The sample comprised blood. Source of these receptors: a woman aged 25 to 45 with Graves' hyperthyroidism. Both conserved end residues are part of each CDR3. The D gene is left open where the match is weak. Some rows mark clone size as missing; the rest say once, few, many or name a class of expanded clone.

v_gene: TRBV28; d_gene: -; abundance: many; j_gene: TRBJ1-1; CDR3aa: CASNTLRDSRGTEAFF; CDR3nt: TGTGCCAGCAACACACTAAGGGACTCTCGGGGGACTGAAGCTTTCTTT
v_gene: TRBV7-8; d_gene: -; abundance: many; j_gene: TRBJ1-1; CDR3aa: CASSLAKTTMNTEAFF; CDR3nt: TGTGCCAGCAGCTTGGCTAAGACAACAATGAACACTGAAGCTTTCTTT
v_gene: TRBV6-1; d_gene: TRBD1; abundance: -; j_gene: TRBJ1-2; CDR3aa: CASSQTGGWGGYTF; CDR3nt: TGTGCCAGCAGCCAAACAGGGGGCTGGGGTGGCTACACCTTC
v_gene: TRBV7-2; d_gene: -; abundance: many; j_gene: TRBJ2-3; CDR3aa: CASSLNSNTDTQYF; CDR3nt: TGTGCCAGCAGCTTAAACAGCAACACAGATACGCAGTATTTT
v_gene: TRBV28; d_gene: TRBD2; abundance: many; j_gene: TRBJ2-7; CDR3aa: CASSLPRQGRREGRYEQYF; CDR3nt: TGTGCCAGCAGTTTACCCCGACAGGGAAGGCGGGAGGGCCGATACGAGCAGTACTTC
v_gene: TRBV20-1; d_gene: -; abundance: few; j_gene: TRBJ2-1; CDR3aa: CSAPSSSYNEQFF; CDR3nt: TGCAGTGCCCCATCTAGCTCCTACAATGAGCAGTTCTTC
v_gene: TRBV13; d_gene: -; abundance: many; j_gene: TRBJ1-2; CDR3aa: CASSLELYGYTF; CDR3nt: TGTGCCAGCAGCTTGGAACTCTATGGCTACACCTTC
v_gene: TRBV6-1; d_gene: -; abundance: many; j_gene: TRBJ2-7; CDR3aa: CASSAGHRYEQYF; CDR3nt: TGTGCCAGCAGTGCGGGACACCGATACGAGCAGTACTTC
v_gene: TRBV27; d_gene: TRBD2; abundance: few; j_gene: TRBJ2-5; CDR3aa: CASRSRPGLAGEGETQYF; CDR3nt: TGTGCCAGCAGATCCCGCCCGGGACTAGCGGGAGAGGGGGAGACCCAGTACTTC
v_gene: TRBV20-1; d_gene: -; abundance: many; j_gene: TRBJ2-1; CDR3aa: CSASSAGYNEQFF; CDR3nt: TGCAGTGCTAGTTCTGCGGGATACAATGAGCAGTTCTTC
v_gene: TRBV20-1; d_gene: TRBD2; abundance: -; j_gene: TRBJ2-2; CDR3aa: CSARPVAGLLTGELFF; CDR3nt: TGCAGTGCTAGACCCGTAGCGGGACTACTCACCGGGGAGCTGTTTTTT
v_gene: TRBV7-2; d_gene: -; abundance: many; j_gene: TRBJ2-3; CDR3aa: CASSFGLASTDTQYF; CDR3nt: TGTGCCAGCAGCTTCGGACTCGCTAGCACAGATACGCAGTATTTT
v_gene: TRBV27; d_gene: -; abundance: many; j_gene: TRBJ2-7; CDR3aa: CASSLSSGANEQYF; CDR3nt: TGTGCCAGCAGTCTCTCTTCGGGGGCCAACGAGCAGTACTTC
v_gene: TRBV20-1; d_gene: TRBD1; abundance: few; j_gene: TRBJ1-5; CDR3aa: CSAARGRDQPQHF; CDR3nt: TGCAGTGCTGCGAGGGGGCGCGATCAGCCCCAGCATTTT